The 20 T cell receptor beta chains below come from one sample, sequenced in a study of beta chain features in type 1 diabetes. Study-level findings and limits: Researchers report that Type 1 diabetes patients had moderately but significantly shorter TCRB CDR3s across all four CD4+ subsets.

Their antigens remain unidentified. Sequencing targeted expressed TCRB transcripts, as all isolated RNA had been reverse transcribed. Generated by immunoSEQ multiplex PCR, the TCRdb table keeps only in-frame clones and is missing some. The data contain 300,000 to 400,000 clones, roughly 9.8% of them singletons. What was sequenced was central memory CD4+ T cells from blood. The receptor source for this set is a man aged 30-40 years with type 1 diabetes.

The DNA of the CDR3 is TGTGCCAGCAGGCCAGGACTAGCAGATACGCAGTATTTT. The encoded protein is CASRPGLADTQYF. The V call is TRBV6-6, the J call TRBJ2-3; 7 bases match TRBD2. With 6 bases clipped from V and 4 bases from J, the junction kept 4 bases outside the gene matches. There are 13 residues in the CDR3. Germline V CDR1 and CDR2: MNHNY, SVGAGI (reference sequence).

In this sample, this clone turned up a few times. The gene calls are TRBV6-5 and TRBJ2-7; TRBD2 might be the D (5 bases). CDR1 and CDR2 from the germline V gene are MNHEY and SVGAGI. The germline V and J ends were trimmed by 5 bases and 3 bases, with 14 bases remaining between them. This CDR3 contains 14 residues. In nucleotides, the CDR3 is TGTGCCAGCAGTGCGGGCTCCAAGGACTACGAGCAGTACTTC. This gives the protein CASSAGSKDYEQYF.

This chain connects TRBV29-1 to TRBJ1-1; a possible D gene is TRBD1 (5 bases). V lost 4 bases and J 0 bases, leaving 12 bases between the germline ends. CDR3 length: 14 residues. CDR1 is SQVTM, CDR2 ANQGSEA, per germline. CDR3 DNA sequence: TGCAGCGTTGGCCACAGGACGGTGAACACTGAAGCTTTCTTT. Translated: CSVGHRTVNTEAFF.

The V call is TRBV30, the J call TRBJ2-3; 8 bases line up with TRBD1. Germline assignment: CDR1 GTSNPN and CDR2 SVGIG (reference sequence). The CDR3 is 13 amino acids. Losses at the gene ends were 5 bases for V and 4 bases for J; bases not matched to a gene: 5. CDR3: CAWAGQGPDTQYF. The CDR3, as DNA: TGTGCCTGGGCCGGACAGGGCCCAGATACGCAGTATTTT.

J is TRBJ2-1 and V is TRBV5-4; 7 bases map to TRBD2. The germline V gene encodes CDR1 SGHNT and CDR2 YYREEE (reference sequence). The CDR3 is 13 residues long. After removal of 2 bases from V and 8 bases from J, the junction contained 4 bases not matched to a gene. This CDR3 is CASSLLLADEQFF. The CDR3 bases are TGTGCCAGCAGCTTACTTCTAGCGGATGAGCAGTTCTTC.

About this clone: The junction departs from the called germline gene at one end, perhaps through a read error. V usage is TRBV7-2 and J usage is TRBJ2-5; possibly TRBD1 for D (5 bases). Looked up from germline, CDR1 is SGHTA and CDR2 is FQGNSA. CDR3 length: 15 amino acids. In DNA form, the CDR3 reads TGTGCCGGCAGCTTAGGGGCAGGAAATCAAGAGACCCAGTACTTC. Translating it yields CAGSLGAGNQETQYF.

There are many counts of this clone. Other DNA variants within this sample encode the same CDR3. The chain carries TRBV10-3 and TRBJ2-7; D is ambiguous. Looked up from germline, CDR1 is ENHRY and CDR2 is SYGVKD. The CDR3 runs to 12 residues. Trimming took off 3 bases at V and 4 bases at J, with 7 bases between the two ends. Here the CDR3 reads CAISEKSYEQYF. The CDR3 region has the DNA TGTGCCATCAGTGAAAAATCTTACGAGCAGTACTTC.

This clone was counted only a few times. The chain employs TRBV19 and TRBJ1-5; D remains ambiguous. Per the germline V gene, CDR1 is LNHDA and CDR2 is SQIVND (reference sequence). V lost 7 bases, J lost 4 bases, and 11 bases lay in between. This CDR3 is 13 amino acids long. The CDR3 DNA is TGTGCCAGTACCCCAACGGTGAATCAGCCCCAGCATTTT. It specifies CASTPTVNQPQHF.

This clone was seen a handful of times. The V and J genes are TRBV7-2 and TRBJ2-2; D uncertain. This CDR3 region has 11 residues. Germline loops: CDR1 SGHTA, CDR2 FQGNSA. V shed 5 bases and J shed 9 bases, with 7 bases lying between them. CDR3 residues: CASSISWELFF. The DNA for the CDR3 is TGTGCCAGCAGCATTAGTTGGGAGCTGTTTTTT.

At least ten counts were recorded for this clone. Relative to the germline gene, one junction end is altered; a read error may explain this. V gene TRBV5-6 combines with J gene TRBJ2-5; D remains ambiguous. The CDR3 totals 12 residues. Germline V lookup: CDR1 SGHDT, CDR2 YYEEEE. CDR3 residues: CASSIPSGRADF. DNA of the CDR3: TGTGCCAGCAGTATCCCCTCAGGACGGGCGGACTTC.

With respect to this clone: This specimen includes other DNA sequences encoding the same CDR3. V usage is TRBV6-5 and J usage is TRBJ1-2; TRBD1 aligns across 10 bases. The CDR3 runs 14 residues. The germline gives CDR1 MNHEY, CDR2 SVGAGI. The ends lost 4 bases at V and 4 bases at J; junction bases unmatched: 3. The CDR3 region is CASSSGQGRYGYTF. The CDR3 nucleotides are TGTGCCAGCAGTTCGGGACAGGGGCGCTATGGCTACACCTTC.

This clone occurred a few times. The chain links TRBV28 to TRBJ1-2, with unresolved D. Germline-derived CDR1 and CDR2 are MDHEN and SYDVKM. V was shortened by 5 bases and J by 8 bases, with 12 bases between the two germline ends. CDR3 length equals 12 residues. In DNA form, the CDR3 reads TGTGCCAGCAGTCCTGGACCTATCGGCTACACCTTC. Protein product: CASSPGPIGYTF.

This chain links TRBV5-8 with TRBJ1-5; TRBD1 might be the D (5 bases). Per germline, CDR1 SGHTS and CDR2 YDEGEE. The V gene lost 4 bases and the J gene lost 2 bases, with 19 bases spanning the gap. This CDR3 spans 17 amino acids. In DNA form, the CDR3 reads TGTGCCAGCAGCGCGGCCAGGGCAATAGCAGGCAATCAGCCCCAGCATTTT. Translated: CASSAARAIAGNQPQHF.

The chain uses TRBV6-5 and TRBJ2-7; no firm D call. Germline CDR1 reads MNHEY; CDR2 reads SVGAGI. The CDR3 length is 13 residues. The V gene lost 5 bases and the J gene lost 3 bases, with 11 bases spanning the gap. The CDR3 nucleotides are TGTGCCAGCAGTCCTACGTTTCTCTACGAGCAGTACTTC. It specifies CASSPTFLYEQYF.

The rearrangement uses TRBV11-2 and TRBJ1-4, with D tentatively TRBD1 (5 bases). The V and J ends lost 6 bases and 10 bases respectively, with 18 bases between them. The CDR3 is 14 amino acids. Germline V gene sequence: CDR1 SGHAT, CDR2 FQNNGV. CDR3 sequence: CASRGSEQVGKLFF. The CDR3 region has the DNA TGTGCCAGCAGGGGGAGTGAACAGGTCGGAAAACTGTTTTTT.

This clone has a count of ten or more. This rearrangement joins TRBV7-8 to TRBJ1-5; the D is unclear. The CDR3 is 15 amino acids. Germline V gene sequence: CDR1 SGHVS, CDR2 FQNEAQ. The germline V and J ends were trimmed by 1 base and 0 bases, with 7 bases remaining between them. CDR3: CASSLVWSSNQPQHF. The DNA for the CDR3 is TGTGCCAGCAGCTTAGTGTGGAGTAGCAATCAGCCCCAGCATTTT.

This clone was observed a handful of times. The rearrangement uses TRBV28 and TRBJ2-7; a possible D gene is TRBD2 (6 bases). V was pared by 6 bases and J by 4 bases, with 16 bases between. Per the germline V gene, CDR1 is MDHEN and CDR2 is SYDVKM. This CDR3 has 14 residues. CDR3 nucleotides: TGTGCCAGCAGCTGGAGGGAGGCTACTTACGAGCAGTACTTC. Residues: CASSWREATYEQYF.

The chain uses TRBV7-9 and TRBJ1-2; weak D call: TRBD1 (5 bases). Looked up from germline, CDR1 is SEHNR and CDR2 is FQNEAQ (reference sequence). V was shortened by 7 bases and J by 4 bases, with 13 bases between the two germline ends. This CDR3 is 13 amino acids long. For the CDR3, the DNA is TGTGCCAGCACCCCCAGGGCAGCCTATGGCTACACCTTC. This sequence encodes CASTPRAAYGYTF.

This chain connects TRBV7-2 to TRBJ2-5; weak D call: TRBD2 (7 bases). In germline, CDR1 is SGHTA, CDR2 FQGNSA. Trimming took off 5 bases at V and 5 bases at J, with 18 bases between the two ends. The CDR3 length is 15 residues. CDR3 amino acids: CASSHGGGAQETQYF. In DNA form, the CDR3 reads TGTGCCAGCAGCCATGGGGGGGGCGCGCAGGAGACCCAGTACTTC.

The chain employs TRBV7-9 and TRBJ1-3; D perhaps matches TRBD1 (6 bases). V lost 7 bases and J lost 4, with 11 bases in between. The CDR3 covers 13 residues. CDR1 and CDR2 (germline): SEHNR, FQNEAQ (reference sequence). The CDR3 bases are TGTGCCAGCACGTGGACAGAGGGAAACACCATATATTTT. It yields the protein CASTWTEGNTIYF.